The clone carrying this T cell receptor (beta chain) has only one observation. Its antigen is currently unknown. V was clipped by 11 bases and J by 8 bases, with 18 bases between them. There are 12 residues in the CDR3. Germline CDR1 SNHLY, CDR2 FYNNEI. The sample is drawn from a study of cytotoxic CD8 clonotypes in ibrutinib-treated CLL. Sequencing was performed with immunoSEQ multiplex PCR; in TCRdb, only in-frame clones are kept and a portion is missing. The sample has 150,000 or so clones, 70% to 90% seen once; the top ten hold 3%. The study's findings and limits: Patients showed higher baseline clonality than age-matched healthy donors, and it tracked circulating CD8+ T-cell counts. A rise in clonality was seen at ibrutinib response, and a fall back toward baseline was seen at progression.

Sequencing used PBMCs, obtained at disease progression, from a patient treated with ibrutinib. The V gene is TRBV2, the J gene TRBJ1-1; D is perhaps TRBD1 (6 bases). The sequence was obtained from a human donor with chronic lymphocytic leukemia. CDR3 in DNA: TGTGCCTTCCGAAACAGGGTTTTCGAAGCTTTCTTT. It specifies CAFRNRVFEAFF.